This TCR beta chain was sequenced during a study of T cells in narcolepsy. Across the study: Enrolled donors included narcolepsy type 1 or type 2 patients and healthy controls.

Study conclusions and caveats: Autoreactive HCRT-specific and TRIB2-specific clonotypes were marked in same-patient CSF-versus-blood CD4+ comparisons. Healthy controls reportedly lacked the autoreactive clonotypes serially found in patients' blood.

Measured with immunoSEQ multiplex PCR; TCRdb has only the in-frame clones, and not every one. Among approximately 16,000 clones listed, around 77% were seen once. This CDR3 comprises 14 residues. Trimming removed 3 bases from V and 1 base from J, with 9 bases in between. Looked up from germline, CDR1 is SGHTA and CDR2 is FQGNSA. Details on this clone: What it binds is unknown.

The chain employs TRBV7-2 and TRBJ1-1; D unclear. Sequencing input: CD45RA- memory CD8+ T cells from PBMCs. The TCR originated in a human donor with narcolepsy. CDR3 in DNA: TGTGCCAGCAGCTTTCAGTCACAGAACACTGAAGCTTTCTTT. Protein: CASSFQSQNTEAFF.